This T cell receptor beta chain was sequenced during a study of T cell responses to AZD1222 COVID-19 vaccine. About this clone itself: Its cognate antigen is unknown.

This CDR3 region has 14 residues. Germline V CDR1 and CDR2: SGHNT, YYREEE (reference sequence). The V end was cut by 1 base, the J end by 6 bases, with 12 bases between. Regarding the study as a whole: Vaccine-associated CD4 TCRs ranged over spike, dominating at 160-218 and 743-854. Spike-specific TCR breadth and depth rose after two AZD1222 doses.

Sequenced by immunoSEQ multiplex PCR; TCRdb stores in-frame clones only, minus some. This sample carries approximately 120,000 clones, approximately 85% of them seen once, and the ten largest clones take 3.5% to 5.5%. The receptor comes from an adult who received the AZD1222 COVID-19 vaccine. This chain joins TRBV5-4 and TRBJ2-3; D gene unclear. The specimen was peripheral blood, collected 28 days after the second AZD1222 dose. The CDR3: CASSLRLRTDTQYF. Here the CDR3 DNA reads TGTGCCAGCAGCTTGAGGTTGCGTACGGATACGCAGTATTTT.